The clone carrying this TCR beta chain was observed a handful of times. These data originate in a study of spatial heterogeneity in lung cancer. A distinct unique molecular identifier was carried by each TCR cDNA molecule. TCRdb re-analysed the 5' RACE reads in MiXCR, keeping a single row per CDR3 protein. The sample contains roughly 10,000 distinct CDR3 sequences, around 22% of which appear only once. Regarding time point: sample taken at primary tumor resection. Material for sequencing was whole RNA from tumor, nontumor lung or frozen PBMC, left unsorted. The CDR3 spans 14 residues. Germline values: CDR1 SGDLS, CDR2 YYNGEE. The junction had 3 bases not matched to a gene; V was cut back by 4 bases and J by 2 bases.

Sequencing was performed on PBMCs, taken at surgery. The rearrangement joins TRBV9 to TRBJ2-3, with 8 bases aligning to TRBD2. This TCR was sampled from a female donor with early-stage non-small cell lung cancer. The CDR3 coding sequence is TGTGCCAGCAGCACCGGACTAGCCACAGATACGCAGTATTTT. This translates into CASSTGLATDTQYF.